These 18 T cell receptor beta chains were sequenced from one sample in a study of human T cells and chemical hapten exposure. One entry per CDR3 protein results from TCRdb running MiXCR on the RACE reads. The table includes more than 65,000 distinct CDR3 sequences, around 7% detected once. The time point was: patch test 1, 2 weeks after DPC sensitization. Treatment meaning: therapeutic diphenylcyclopropenone sensitization with weekly scalp DPC. The specimen was whole blood, collected in connection with sensitization to the hapten diphenylcyclopropenone (DPC). The source of these receptors is a woman aged 25 to 45 with alopecia areata. Some clones in this sample may be carry-over from other donors' samples.

This rearrangement joins TRBV27 to TRBJ2-7, with TRBD2 identical over 7 bases. The CDR3 runs to 15 residues. CDR1 MNHEY and CDR2 SMNVEV come from the germline V gene (reference sequence). Trimming cost V 10 bases and J 2 bases; bases outside gene matches: 14. The CDR3 spells CATRSLSGQPYEQYF. The DNA of the CDR3 is TGTGCCACCCGATCCCTTAGCGGGCAACCCTACGAGCAGTACTTC.

This clonotype was seen at least ten times. The chain has TRBV29-1 and TRBJ2-2; D ambiguous. V was pared by 4 bases and J by 0 bases, with 9 bases between. Germline assignment: CDR1 SQVTM and CDR2 ANQGSEA. The CDR3 spans 14 residues. The CDR3 coding sequence is TGCAGCGTTGTCGACCAAGCGAACACCGGGGAGCTGTTTTTT. Its protein is CSVVDQANTGELFF.

This clonotype was seen a handful of times. The chain joins TRBV12-3 or TRBV12-4 to TRBJ2-4; perhaps D is TRBD1 or TRBD2 (6 bases each). This CDR3 has 17 amino acids. V was shortened by 1 base and J by 1 base, with 14 bases between the two germline ends. The CDR3 region has the DNA TGTGCCAGCAGTTTAGGCTCTACGGGGGCGGCCAAAAACATTCAGTACTTC. It codes for CASSLGSTGAAKNIQYF.

This clonotype was seen many times. The chain combines TRBV7-8 with TRBJ2-5; D is undetermined. This CDR3 is built from 13 residues. V lost 2 bases and J lost 1, with 5 bases in between. Per the germline V gene, CDR1 is SGHVS and CDR2 is FQNEAQ. In DNA, the CDR3 is TGTGCCAGCAGCTTAATCGGCCAAGAGACCCAGTACTTC. It translates to CASSLIGQETQYF.

The J gene is TRBJ2-5, the V gene TRBV5-1, with 7 nucleotides matching TRBD2. There are 17 residues in the CDR3. V trimming: 3 bases; J trimming: 5 bases; junction bases outside the gene matches: 16. Germline CDR1 reads SGHRS; CDR2 reads YFSETQ. The CDR3 region is CASSSTPGGGAQETQYF. As DNA, the CDR3 is TGCGCCAGCAGCTCGACCCCTGGCGGGGGAGCCCAGGAGACCCAGTACTTC.

This clonotype has only a few counts. The genes are TRBV12-3 or TRBV12-4 and TRBJ1-4, with 11 bases aligning to TRBD1. The length of the CDR3 is 17 residues. After removal of 6 bases from V and 4 bases from J, the junction contained 10 bases not matched to a gene. In DNA form, the CDR3 reads TGTGCCAGCAGCTCCGGGACAGGGGGGCCCGGTAATGAAAAACTGTTTTTT. Its protein product is CASSSGTGGPGNEKLFF.

The J gene is TRBJ1-1, the V gene TRBV7-2, with D perhaps TRBD1 (6 bases). Looked up from germline, CDR1 is SGHTA and CDR2 is FQGNSA. The CDR3 extends over 12 amino acids. Trimming shortened V by 5 bases and J by 11 bases, and 15 bases separated the two germline ends. CDR3 loop: CASSPSGQTAFF. DNA for the CDR3: TGTGCCAGCAGCCCCTCCGGACAGACCGCTTTCTTT.

The chain recombines TRBV3-1 with TRBJ1-4; D is possibly TRBD1 (6 bases). Germline loops: CDR1 LGHDT, CDR2 YNNKEL (reference sequence). V was clipped by 4 bases and J by 6 bases, with 15 bases between them. The CDR3 is made up of 15 amino acids. DNA for the CDR3: TGTGCCAGCAGCCCAAGAGACAGGAGAGATGAAAAACTGTTTTTT. This translates into CASSPRDRRDEKLFF.

This clonotype has at least ten counts. The rearrangement links TRBV7-9 to TRBJ2-3, with 7 positions matching TRBD1. The CDR3 is 15 residues long. Germline CDR1 SEHNR, CDR2 FQNEAQ (reference sequence). The V segment lost 4 bases and the J segment 4 bases; nucleotides outside the gene matches: 8. The CDR3 sequence: CASSSQGFVADTQYF. CDR3 coding DNA: TGTGCCAGCAGCTCACAGGGGTTTGTGGCAGATACGCAGTATTTT.

CDR3 in amino acids: CASSPAVQNTEAFF. The CDR3 coding sequence is TGTGCCAGCTCACCTGCGGTCCAGAACACTGAAGCTTTCTTT. This rearrangement joins TRBV18 to TRBJ1-1; D is unclear. CDR3 size: 14 residues. CDR1 KGHSH and CDR2 LQKENI come from the germline V gene. The V and J ends lost 3 bases and 1 base respectively, with 9 bases between them.

A word on this clonotype: One end of the junction is discordant with germline, which a read error may explain. The rearrangement joins TRBV5-1 to TRBJ2-1; 8 nucleotides match TRBD1. CDR1 and CDR2 (germline): SGHRS, YFSETQ. CDR3 length: 14 amino acids. CDR3 nucleotide sequence: TGCGCCCGCAGCCCAGAGACAGGGGAGAATGAGCAGTTCTTC. It specifies CARSPETGENEQFF.

The V gene is TRBV20-1, the J gene TRBJ2-2; D not certain. The V end lost 0 bases, the J end lost 6 bases, and 8 bases lay between the germline ends. From germline, CDR1 is DFQATT and CDR2 SNEGSKA (reference sequence). The CDR3 runs 13 residues. In DNA, the CDR3 is TGCAGTGCTAGAGATGATGTCGCCGGGGAGCTGTTTTTT. Amino acid sequence: CSARDDVAGELFF.

This clonotype appeared many times. The rearrangement uses TRBV11-2 and TRBJ2-7, with D maybe TRBD1 (5 bases). The CDR3 runs to 13 residues. Per germline, CDR1 SGHAT and CDR2 FQNNGV. V dropped 5 bases and J dropped 5 bases, with 13 bases sitting between them. This CDR3 is CASSEAGFHEQYF. DNA of the CDR3: TGTGCCAGCAGCGAAGCAGGGTTCCACGAGCAGTACTTC.

This clonotype was counted between two and nine times. The chain recombines TRBV7-2 with TRBJ1-4, with D perhaps matching TRBD1 (6 bases). V lost 3 bases, J lost 7 bases, and 12 bases lay in between. The germline V gene encodes CDR1 SGHTA and CDR2 FQGNSA. The length of the CDR3 is 14 residues. The CDR3 DNA sequence: TGTGCCAGCAGCTTGGACAGTACCCGTGAAAAACTGTTTTTT. Residues: CASSLDSTREKLFF.

This clonotype was found many times. The chain links TRBV13 to TRBJ1-5, with 7 bases that match TRBD1. V shed 4 bases, J shed 2 bases, and the junction held 2 bases outside the gene matches. There are 14 residues in the CDR3. CDR1 PRHDT and CDR2 FYEKMQ come from the germline V gene (reference sequence). For the CDR3, the DNA is TGTGCCAGCAGCTCAGGGACAGGCAATCAGCCCCAGCATTTT. Translated: CASSSGTGNQPQHF.

The rearrangement joins TRBV10-3 to TRBJ2-7; 7 nucleotides match TRBD1. Germline V gene data show CDR1 as ENHRY and CDR2 as SYGVKD. The CDR3 length is 15 residues. V was clipped by 3 bases and J by 0 bases; unmatched bases: 5. The CDR3 is CAISDKTGLSYEQYF. As DNA, the CDR3 is TGTGCCATCAGTGACAAGACAGGGCTCTCCTACGAGCAGTACTTC.

This clonotype came up many times. The chain is built from TRBV20-1 and TRBJ2-5; 10 positions match TRBD2. CDR3 length equals 14 residues. V lost 3 bases to trimming and J lost 4 bases; unmatched junction nucleotides: 5. CDR1 DFQATT and CDR2 SNEGSKA come from the germline V gene (reference sequence). The CDR3 region is CSARPGLALETQYF. DNA for the CDR3: TGCAGTGCTAGGCCGGGACTAGCGTTAGAGACCCAGTACTTC.

In this sample, this clonotype turned up a few times. This chain uses TRBV29-1 with TRBJ2-1, with TRBD2 matching over 15 bases. This CDR3 is built from 15 residues. Germline CDR1 reads SQVTM; CDR2 reads ANQGSEA. Trimming took 3 bases from V and 9 from J; bases not matched to a gene: 6. This CDR3 reads CSVDRTSGGASEQFF. CDR3 DNA: TGCAGCGTTGATAGGACTAGCGGGGGGGCGAGTGAGCAGTTCTTC.